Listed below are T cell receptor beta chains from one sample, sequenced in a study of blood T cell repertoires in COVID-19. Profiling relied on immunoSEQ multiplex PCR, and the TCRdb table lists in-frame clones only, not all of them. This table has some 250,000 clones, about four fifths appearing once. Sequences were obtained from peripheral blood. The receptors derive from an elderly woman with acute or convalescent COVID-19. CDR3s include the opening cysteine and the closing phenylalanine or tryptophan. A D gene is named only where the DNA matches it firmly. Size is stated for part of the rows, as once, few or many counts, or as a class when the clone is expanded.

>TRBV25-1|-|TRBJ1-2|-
TGTGCCAGCAGTGAATCAGGGTATGGCTACACCTTC
CASSESGYGYTF
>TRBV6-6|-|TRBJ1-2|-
TGTGCCAGCAGATACAGACAGGCCGTGGGTGGCTACACCTTC
CASRYRQAVGGYTF
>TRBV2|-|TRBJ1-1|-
TGTGCCAGCAGTCGACAGCGTTTCGATGAAGCTTTCTTT
CASSRQRFDEAFF
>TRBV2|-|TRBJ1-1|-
TGTGCCAGCAGTGGCACCGGGGGCACTGAAGCTTTCTTT
CASSGTGGTEAFF
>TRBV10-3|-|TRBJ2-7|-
TGTGCCATCAGCACAACGGGGCCCCGGGGGGAGCAGTACTTC
CAISTTGPRGEQYF
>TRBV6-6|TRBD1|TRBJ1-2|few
TGTGCCAGCAGTTACAGCGACAGGGACGTATTCTATGGCTACACCTTC
CASSYSDRDVFYGYTF
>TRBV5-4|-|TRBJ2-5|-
TGTGCCAGCAGCGGGGAGCCGGAGACCCAGTACTTC
CASSGEPETQYF
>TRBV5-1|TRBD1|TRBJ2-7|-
TGCGCCAGCAGCTTGGGAGCAGGGGGCGGATTATACGAGCAGTACTTC
CASSLGAGGGLYEQYF
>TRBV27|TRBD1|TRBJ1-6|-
TGTGCCAGCAGTTTGGGAAGGAGACAGGGGGCATTCTATAATTCACCCCTCCACTTT
CASSLGRRQGAFYNSPLHF
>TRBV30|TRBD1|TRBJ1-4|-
TGTGCCTGGATGAGGGGGCGGACAGGTCGAACGTTGGAAAAACTGTTTTTT
CAWMRGRTGRTLEKLFF
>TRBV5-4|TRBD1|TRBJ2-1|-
TGTGCCAGCAGCGGAGACAGGGCCGCCTACAATGAGCAGTTCTTC
CASSGDRAAYNEQFF
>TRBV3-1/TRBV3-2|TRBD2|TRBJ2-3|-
TGTGCCAGCAGCCGGGTTCGGACTAGCGGGGCCAGCACAGATACGCAGTATTTT
CASSRVRTSGASTDTQYF
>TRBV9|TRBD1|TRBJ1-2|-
TGTGCCAGCAGCGCTAGGACAGGGGGAAACTATGGCTACACCTTC
CASSARTGGNYGYTF
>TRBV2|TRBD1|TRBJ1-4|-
TGTGCCAGCACCGCAAGCCAGGGGGCGTATGGTGAAAAACTGTTTTTT
CASTASQGAYGEKLFF
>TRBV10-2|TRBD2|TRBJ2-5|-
TGCGCCAGCAGCTCAGCGGGGGAGACCCAGTACTTC
CASSSAGETQYF
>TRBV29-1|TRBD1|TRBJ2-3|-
TGCAGCGTTGGACAGGGAAGCACAGATACGCAGTATTTT
CSVGQGSTDTQYF